This T cell receptor beta chain was recovered during a study of T cell responses to AZD1222 COVID-19 vaccine. After removal of 4 bases from V and 1 base from J, the junction contained 8 bases not matched to a gene. The germline V gene has CDR1 SGHRS and CDR2 YFSETQ. This CDR3 has 15 amino acids. Profiling relied on immunoSEQ multiplex PCR, and the TCRdb table lists in-frame clones only, not all of them. The data hold under 150,000 clones, with over 90% observed a single time. The TCR sequence derives from an adult in good health. V usage is TRBV5-1 and J usage is TRBJ2-7; 7 bases are a match to TRBD1. The material was peripheral blood, obtained on day 0 of AZD1222 vaccination. CDR3 nucleotides: TGCGCCAGCAGCACCGGTGGACAGGCGTCCTACGAGCAGTACTTC. Residues: CASSTGGQASYEQYF.